Listed below are T cell receptor beta chains from one sample, sequenced in a study of identical twins. TCRdb recomputed calls from the 5' RACE reads with MiXCR, one row per CDR3 protein. This table holds nearly 900,000 distinct CDR3 sequences, roughly an eighth found once. These data were also reused for a study on yellow fever vaccine responses in identical twins.

The sample was PBMCs. Source of these receptors: a young woman in good health. Both conserved end residues are part of each CDR3. The D gene is left open where the match is weak. Clone size is stated in some rows and not others, as once, few, many or a class when expanded.

-	TRBV7-8	TRBJ2-3	-	TGTGCCAGCAATCGAGAGGTTATAGATACGCAGTATTTT	CASNREVIDTQYF
-	TRBV20-1	TRBJ2-6	-	TGCAGTGCCTGGGACACCTCGTGGGGGGCCAACGTCCTGACTTTC	CSAWDTSWGANVLTF
-	TRBV27	TRBJ1-5	-	TGTGCCAGCAGCGTATGCCGAGGACAGCCTTATAGCAATCAGCCCCAGCATTTT	CASSVCRGQPYSNQPQHF
few	TRBV20-1	TRBJ2-3	-	TGCAGTGCTAGTAGGGCGGGGGCCACAGATACGCAGTATTTT	CSASRAGATDTQYF
many	TRBV7-9	TRBJ1-5	TRBD1	TGTGCCAGCAGCACCACCGACAGGGGCAATCAGCCCCAGCATTTT	CASSTTDRGNQPQHF
many	TRBV5-1	TRBJ2-7	-	TGCGCCAGCAGCTTGAATCCGGGTGGGCAGGGGAGATACGAGCAGTACTTC	CASSLNPGGQGRYEQYF
-	TRBV29-1	TRBJ2-1	TRBD2	TGCAGCGTTGTGGGGGGACTAGCGGGAGTATCTTCCTACAATGAGCAGTTCTTC	CSVVGGLAGVSSYNEQFF
many	TRBV20-1	TRBJ2-7	TRBD2	TGCAGTGTTCGGAGTGCTAGCGGGAACGAGCAGTACTTC	CSVRSASGNEQYF
-	TRBV28	TRBJ2-5	-	TGTGCCAGCAGTTCCCATCCTGGGGGCGCCGGAGAGACCCAGTACTTC	CASSSHPGGAGETQYF
-	TRBV5-1	TRBJ1-4	-	TGCGCCAGCAGCTGGGGACTCTTCAATGAAAAACTGTTTTTT	CASSWGLFNEKLFF
many	TRBV4-1	TRBJ1-5	-	TGCGCCAGCAGCCAAGTCAGACATAATCAGCCCCAGCATTTT	CASSQVRHNQPQHF
-	TRBV5-1	TRBJ1-6	-	TGCGCCAGCAGCTTGTCAGGGACGGAACGTTCACCCCTCCACTTT	CASSLSGTERSPLHF
few	TRBV12-3/TRBV12-4	TRBJ2-7	-	TGTGCCAGGCCAAGACATGCGCCTGTGGACGAGCAGTACTTC	CARPRHAPVDEQYF
few	TRBV2	TRBJ2-1	-	TGTGCCAGCCTAGAGGGGTATAGCTCCTACAATGAGCAGTTCTTC	CASLEGYSSYNEQFF
few	TRBV3-1	TRBJ2-5	-	TGTGCCAGCAGCCAAGATTGGGGGAATAAAGAGACCCAGTACTTC	CASSQDWGNKETQYF
-	TRBV6-1	TRBJ2-3	-	TGTGCCAGCAGTGAACTAGAGCTCACAGATACGCAGTATTTT	CASSELELTDTQYF
few	TRBV4-1	TRBJ1-1	-	TGCGCCAGCAGCCAAGAGTCAGCCATGAACACTGAAGCTTTCTTT	CASSQESAMNTEAFF
-	TRBV20-1	TRBJ2-7	TRBD1	TGCAGTGCTAGGAGTCAGGGGGCCTACGAGCAGTACTTC	CSARSQGAYEQYF
many	TRBV27	TRBJ2-3	-	TGTGCCAGCAGTTTATCTGGGGTCTCCGATACGCAGTATTTT	CASSLSGVSDTQYF
few	TRBV7-6	TRBJ1-1	-	TGTGCCAGCAGCGTCAACCAAGGCCGGGTGAACACTGAAGCTTTCTTT	CASSVNQGRVNTEAFF
few	TRBV15	TRBJ1-4	-	TGTGCCACCAGCAGAGATATGGAGGCTGAAAAACTGTTTTTT	CATSRDMEAEKLFF
-	TRBV9	TRBJ2-7	-	TGTGCCAGCAGCGTCGGACAGAACTACGAGCAGTACTTC	CASSVGQNYEQYF
few	TRBV6-5	TRBJ2-2	TRBD1	TGTGCCAGCAGTTCCGGGACAGACAACACCGGGGAGCTGTTTTTT	CASSSGTDNTGELFF
-	TRBV20-1	TRBJ1-5	TRBD1	TGCAGTGCTGGTCTCTTACAGGGGCCTAATCAGCCCCAGCATTTT	CSAGLLQGPNQPQHF
few	TRBV12-3/TRBV12-4	TRBJ2-6	TRBD1	TGTGCCAGCAGGAACAGGGGAAGTGGGGCCAACGTCCTGACTTTC	CASRNRGSGANVLTF
-	TRBV7-9	TRBJ2-7	-	TGTGCCAGCAGCTTGTCTACAGAGCAGTACTTC	CASSLSTEQYF
many	TRBV5-1	TRBJ1-1	-	TGCGCCAGCACAGAGACAGGCCCCTTGAACACTGAAGCTTTCTTT	CASTETGPLNTEAFF
-	TRBV12-3/TRBV12-4	TRBJ2-3	-	TGTGCCAGCAGTTTATCGGGAATCACAGATACGCAGTATTTT	CASSLSGITDTQYF
-	TRBV3-1	TRBJ2-1	-	TGTGCCAGCAGCCAGTCCCCCAAAAGTGAGCAGTTCTTC	CASSQSPKSEQFF
-	TRBV28	TRBJ2-3	TRBD2	TGTGCCAGCAGTGCCCCCGGGACTAGCGGGAGTATCGGTGCAGATACGCAGTATTTT	CASSAPGTSGSIGADTQYF